A single sample is the source of the 2 T cell receptor beta chains below, sequenced in a study of cytomegalovirus exposure and HLA in healthy donors. Vbeta (60) and Jbeta (13) primers were used in the PCR. Method: immunoSEQ multiplex PCR; TCRdb's copy keeps in-frame clones and lacks some. This sample yields 150,000 to 200,000 clones, of which roughly 73% are seen a single time; roughly 1.9% belongs to the top ten. Sequenced input: PBMCs. The receptors shown here come from a woman in her twenties or thirties in good health and CMV-seronegative.

The chain recombines TRBV6-6 with TRBJ1-1, with unresolved D. The CDR3 contains 15 residues. Germline CDR1 MNHNY, CDR2 SVGAGI (reference sequence). V was trimmed by 2 bases and J by 3 bases, leaving 13 bases between them. The CDR3 here is CASSYTIRLDTEAFF. For the CDR3, the DNA is TGTGCCAGCAGTTACACCATCAGGCTTGACACTGAAGCTTTCTTT.

V and J are TRBV4-1 and TRBJ2-1; the match to TRBD2 covers 7 bases. After removal of 2 bases from V and 8 bases from J, the junction contained 6 bases not matched to a gene. The CDR3 sequence is 14 residues long. CDR1 and CDR2 from the germline V gene are MGHRA and YSYEKL. In nucleotides, the CDR3 is TGCGCCAGCAGCCAACTAAGACTAGCCTATGAGCAGTTCTTC. Protein product: CASSQLRLAYEQFF.